The T cell receptor beta chain under discussion was sequenced for a study of cytomegalovirus exposure and HLA in healthy donors. Assay: immunoSEQ multiplex PCR; the TCRdb copy retains only in-frame clones and omits some. The profile covers approximately 220,000 clones, with over 80% appearing a single time and around an eighth taken by the ten largest. From germline, CDR1 is GTSNPN and CDR2 SVGIG (reference sequence). V was shortened by 3 bases and J by 4 bases, with 6 bases between the two germline ends. The CDR3 sequence is 12 residues long. The sequence was collected from a woman aged 25 to 39 in good health and CMV-seropositive. Material: PBMCs. The chain uses TRBV30 and TRBJ1-4, with D uncertain. The chain's CDR3 is CAWRPGNEKLFF. The CDR3 DNA reads as TGTGCCTGGAGGCCCGGTAATGAAAAACTGTTTTTT.